Sequencing of this T cell receptor (beta chain) was carried out in a study of Ad26.COV2.S vaccination and SARS-CoV-2 variants. Study as a whole: Enrolled in COV1001, the donor was in the Ad26.COV2.S trial arm, which received the vaccine.

Points from the study as a whole: Breadth, reportedly substantial, characterized the spike-specific CD8+ and CD4+ T cell responses after vaccination.

Method: immunoSEQ multiplex PCR; TCRdb's copy keeps in-frame clones and lacks some. The data show 300,000 to 400,000 clones, about 89% seen once. The germline V gene encodes CDR1 SGHTA and CDR2 FQGTGA. The germline V and J ends were trimmed by 4 bases and 2 bases, with 12 bases remaining between them. The CDR3 length is 14 residues. Concerning this clone: Its antigen is currently unknown.

Regarding treatment: approximately 18 received Ad26.COV2.S at low or high dose, single or two shots; about 5 received placebo; per-sample allocation not given. Day 63 after the first vaccine or placebo injection was the time point for sampling. The starting material was peripheral blood, obtained in a trial of Ad26.COV2.S vaccine versus placebo. The receptor comes from a person between 18 and 65 years old who received the Ad26.COV2.S COVID-19 vaccine or a placebo. This chain uses TRBV7-3 with TRBJ2-7; no firm D call. The chain's CDR3 is CASSSLHGPYEQYF. In DNA, the CDR3 is TGTGCCAGCAGCTCCCTTCACGGTCCCTACGAGCAGTACTTC.